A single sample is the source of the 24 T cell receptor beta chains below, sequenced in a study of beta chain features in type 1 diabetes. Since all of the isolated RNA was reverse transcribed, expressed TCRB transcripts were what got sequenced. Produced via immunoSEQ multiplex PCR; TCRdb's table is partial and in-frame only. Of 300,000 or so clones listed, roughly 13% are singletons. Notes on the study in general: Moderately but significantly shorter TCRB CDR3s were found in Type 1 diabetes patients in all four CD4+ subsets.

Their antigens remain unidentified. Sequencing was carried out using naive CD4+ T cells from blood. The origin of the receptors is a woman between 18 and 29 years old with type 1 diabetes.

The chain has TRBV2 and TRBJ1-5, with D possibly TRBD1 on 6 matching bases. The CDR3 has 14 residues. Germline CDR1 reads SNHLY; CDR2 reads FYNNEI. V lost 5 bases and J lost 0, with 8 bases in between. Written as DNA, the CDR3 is TGTGCCAGCAGTTGGACAGATAGCAATCAGCCCCAGCATTTT. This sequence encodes CASSWTDSNQPQHF.

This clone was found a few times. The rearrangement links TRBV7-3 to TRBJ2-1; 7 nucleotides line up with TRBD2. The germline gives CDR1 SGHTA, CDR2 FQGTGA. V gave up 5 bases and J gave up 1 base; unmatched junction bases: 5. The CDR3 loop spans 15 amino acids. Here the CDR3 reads CASSLQGLSYNEQFF. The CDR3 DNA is TGTGCCAGCAGCCTCCAGGGACTATCCTACAATGAGCAGTTCTTC.

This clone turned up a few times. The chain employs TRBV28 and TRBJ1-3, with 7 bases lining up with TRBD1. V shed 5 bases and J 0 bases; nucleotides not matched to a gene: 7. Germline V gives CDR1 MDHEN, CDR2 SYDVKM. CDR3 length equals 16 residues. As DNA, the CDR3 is TGTGCCAGCAGTCTCTGGACAGGCGACTCTGGAAACACCATATATTTT. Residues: CASSLWTGDSGNTIYF.

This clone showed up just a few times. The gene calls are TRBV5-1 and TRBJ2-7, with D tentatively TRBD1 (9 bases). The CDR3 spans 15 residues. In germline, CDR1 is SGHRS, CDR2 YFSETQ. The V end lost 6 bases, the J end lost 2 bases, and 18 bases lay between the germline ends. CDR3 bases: TGCGCCAGCACGGGGGGGACAGGGTGGACCTACGAGCAGTACTTC. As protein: CASTGGTGWTYEQYF.

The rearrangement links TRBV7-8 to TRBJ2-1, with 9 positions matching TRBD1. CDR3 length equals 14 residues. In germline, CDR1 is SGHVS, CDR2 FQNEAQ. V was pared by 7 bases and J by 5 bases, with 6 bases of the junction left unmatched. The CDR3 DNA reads TGTGCCAGCACACCGGGACAGGGAAACAATGAGCAGTTCTTC. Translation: CASTPGQGNNEQFF.

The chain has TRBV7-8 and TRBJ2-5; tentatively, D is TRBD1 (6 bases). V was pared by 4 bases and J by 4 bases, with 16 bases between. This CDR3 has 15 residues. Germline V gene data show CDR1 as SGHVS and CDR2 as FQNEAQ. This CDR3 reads CASSYRTVGGETQYF. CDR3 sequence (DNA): TGTGCCAGCAGCTACCGGACAGTTGGGGGAGAGACCCAGTACTTC. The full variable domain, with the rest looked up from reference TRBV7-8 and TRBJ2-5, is GAGVSQSPRYKVAKRGQDVALRCDPISGHVSLFWYQQALGQGPEFLTYFQNEAQLDKSGLPSDRFFAERPEGSVSTLKIQRTQQEDSAVYLCASSYRTVGGETQYFGPGTRLLVL.

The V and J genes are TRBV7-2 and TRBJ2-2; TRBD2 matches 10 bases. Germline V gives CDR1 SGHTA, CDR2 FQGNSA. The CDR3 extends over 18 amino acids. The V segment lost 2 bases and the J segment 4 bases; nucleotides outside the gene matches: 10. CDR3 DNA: TGTGCCAGCAGCTTATACCCAGCGGGAGGGCCCGGCACCGGGGAGCTGTTTTTT. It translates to CASSLYPAGGPGTGELFF.

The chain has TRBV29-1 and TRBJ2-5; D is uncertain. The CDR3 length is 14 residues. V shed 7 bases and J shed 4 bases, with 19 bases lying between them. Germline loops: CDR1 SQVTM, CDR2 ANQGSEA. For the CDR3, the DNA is TGCAGCGCTCGAGAATCCCCGGGTGGAGAGACCCAGTACTTC. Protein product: CSARESPGGETQYF.

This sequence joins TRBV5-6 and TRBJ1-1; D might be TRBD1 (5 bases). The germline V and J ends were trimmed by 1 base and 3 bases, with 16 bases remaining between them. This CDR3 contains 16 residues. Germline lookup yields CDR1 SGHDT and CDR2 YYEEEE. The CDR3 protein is CASSLRVGQPDTEAFF. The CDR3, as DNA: TGTGCCAGCAGCTTGAGGGTGGGGCAACCTGACACTGAAGCTTTCTTT.

The CDR3 nucleotides read TGTGCCAGCAGTGAAACAGGAATGAACACTGAAGCTTTCTTT. Protein sequence: CASSETGMNTEAFF. The chain has TRBV6-1 and TRBJ1-1; D is possibly TRBD1 (5 bases). CDR1 is MNHNS and CDR2 is SASEGT in the germline V gene. Trimming removed 2 bases from V and 0 bases from J, with 7 bases in between. This CDR3 contains 14 residues.

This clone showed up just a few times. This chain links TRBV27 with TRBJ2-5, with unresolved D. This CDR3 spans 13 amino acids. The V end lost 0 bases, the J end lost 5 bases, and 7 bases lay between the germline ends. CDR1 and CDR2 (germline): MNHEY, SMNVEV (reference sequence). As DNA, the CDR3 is TGTGCCAGCAGTTTATCTTCGTTTGAGACCCAGTACTTC. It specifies CASSLSSFETQYF.

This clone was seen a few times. This CDR3 reads CASSPGQAVGPQHF. The CDR3 DNA follows: TGCGCCAGCAGCCCAGGACAGGCGGTCGGGCCCCAGCATTTT. The chain employs TRBV5-1 and TRBJ1-5, with 7 bases aligning to TRBD1. The CDR3 totals 14 residues. With V trimmed by 4 bases and J by 9 bases, 10 bases remained unmatched. Germline-derived CDR1 and CDR2 are SGHRS and YFSETQ.

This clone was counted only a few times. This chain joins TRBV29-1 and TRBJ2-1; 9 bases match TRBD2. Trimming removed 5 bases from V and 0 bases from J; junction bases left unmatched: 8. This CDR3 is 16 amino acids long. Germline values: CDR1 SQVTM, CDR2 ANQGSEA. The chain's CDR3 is CSVPSSGVSSYNEQFF. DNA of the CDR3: TGCAGCGTTCCCTCTAGCGGGGTTAGCTCCTACAATGAGCAGTTCTTC.

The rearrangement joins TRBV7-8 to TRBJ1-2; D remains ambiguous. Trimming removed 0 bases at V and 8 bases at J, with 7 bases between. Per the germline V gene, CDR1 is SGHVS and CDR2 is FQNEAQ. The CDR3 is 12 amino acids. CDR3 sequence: CASSLAAAGYTF. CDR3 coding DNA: TGTGCCAGCAGCTTAGCGGCGGCAGGCTACACCTTC.

The DNA for the CDR3 is TGTGCCAGCAGTTTCACAGGGGTCACTGAAGCTTTCTTT. Its translation is CASSFTGVTEAFF. This chain connects TRBV6-6 to TRBJ1-1, with 7 bases matching TRBD1. CDR1 and CDR2 (germline): MNHNY, SVGAGI (reference sequence). V shed 4 bases, J shed 4 bases, and the junction held 3 bases outside the gene matches. The CDR3 contains 13 residues.

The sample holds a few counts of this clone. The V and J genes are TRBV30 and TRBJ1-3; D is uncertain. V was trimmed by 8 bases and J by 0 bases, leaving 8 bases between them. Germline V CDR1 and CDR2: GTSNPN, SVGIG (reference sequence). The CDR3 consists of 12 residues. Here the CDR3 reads CAAPGSGNTIYF. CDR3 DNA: TGTGCCGCCCCGGGCTCTGGAAACACCATATATTTT.

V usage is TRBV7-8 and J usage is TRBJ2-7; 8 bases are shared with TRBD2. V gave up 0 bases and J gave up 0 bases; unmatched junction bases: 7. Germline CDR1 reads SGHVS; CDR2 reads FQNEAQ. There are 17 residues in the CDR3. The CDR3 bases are TGTGCCAGCAGCTTAGCGGGGCGCGGGGGGAGCTCCTACGAGCAGTACTTC. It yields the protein CASSLAGRGGSSYEQYF.

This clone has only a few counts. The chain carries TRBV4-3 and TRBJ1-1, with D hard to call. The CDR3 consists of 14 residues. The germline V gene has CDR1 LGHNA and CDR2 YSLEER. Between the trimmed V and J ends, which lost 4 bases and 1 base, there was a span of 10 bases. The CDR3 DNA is TGCGCCAGCAGCCCCCAGGCGGGGAACACTGAAGCTTTCTTT. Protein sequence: CASSPQAGNTEAFF.

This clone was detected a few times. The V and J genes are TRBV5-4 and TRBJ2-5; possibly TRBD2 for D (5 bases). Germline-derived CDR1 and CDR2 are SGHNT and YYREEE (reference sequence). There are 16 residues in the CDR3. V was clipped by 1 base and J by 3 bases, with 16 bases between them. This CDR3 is CASSLPQPGGEETQYF. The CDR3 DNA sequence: TGTGCCAGCAGCTTGCCCCAACCAGGAGGTGAAGAGACCCAGTACTTC.

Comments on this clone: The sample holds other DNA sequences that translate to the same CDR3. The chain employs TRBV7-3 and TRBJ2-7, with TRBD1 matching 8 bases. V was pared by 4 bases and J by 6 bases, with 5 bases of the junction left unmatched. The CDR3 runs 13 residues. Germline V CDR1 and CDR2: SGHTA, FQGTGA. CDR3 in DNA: TGTGCCAGCAGCTCTGGACAGGGTGGCGAGCAGTACTTC. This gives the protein CASSSGQGGEQYF.

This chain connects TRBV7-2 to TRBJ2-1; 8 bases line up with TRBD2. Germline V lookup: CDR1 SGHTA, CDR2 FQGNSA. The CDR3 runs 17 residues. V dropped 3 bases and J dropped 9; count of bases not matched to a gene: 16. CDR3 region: CASSFFGAGDWHGEQFF. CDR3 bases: TGTGCCAGCAGCTTCTTTGGAGCGGGAGACTGGCACGGTGAGCAGTTCTTC.

The CDR3 reads CAVQGWEGIQYF. The CDR3 bases are TGTGCCGTACAAGGGTGGGAGGGCATTCAGTACTTC. The V gene is TRBV6-5, the J gene TRBJ2-4; TRBD2 aligns across 7 bases. Germline CDR1 and CDR2: MNHEY and SVGAGI. With V trimmed by 11 bases and J by 9 bases, 10 bases remained unmatched. CDR3 length: 12 amino acids.

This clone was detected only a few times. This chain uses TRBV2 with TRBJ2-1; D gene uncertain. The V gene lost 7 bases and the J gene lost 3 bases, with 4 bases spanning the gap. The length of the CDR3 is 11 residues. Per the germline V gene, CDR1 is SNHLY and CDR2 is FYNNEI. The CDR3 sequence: CASNNYNEQFF. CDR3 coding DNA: TGTGCCAGCAATAACTACAATGAGCAGTTCTTC.

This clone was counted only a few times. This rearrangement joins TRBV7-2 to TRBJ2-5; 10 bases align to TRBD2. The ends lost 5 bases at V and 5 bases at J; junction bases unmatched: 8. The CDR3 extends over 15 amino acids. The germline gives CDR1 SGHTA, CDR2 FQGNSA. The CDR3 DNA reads TGTGCCAGCAGCCCAGATAGCGGGAGGCCTGAGACCCAGTACTTC. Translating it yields CASSPDSGRPETQYF.